The 13 T cell receptor beta chains reported below all come from one sample, sequenced in a study of CD8 T cells in ankylosing spondylitis. For these TCRs, the target antigens are not known. TCRdb re-called the 5' RACE reads through MiXCR, storing one row per CDR3 protein. The sample has 200,000 to 250,000 distinct CDR3 sequences; about 7% are singletons. Study findings and constraints: A TCR beta motif made of eight highly homologous variants seemed typical of ankylosing spondylitis blood.

Input material: blood, either unsorted or a sorted T cell fraction (not recorded which). The receptors derive from a male donor with ankylosing spondylitis.

At least ten counts were recorded for this clonotype. The chain is built from TRBV6-5 and TRBJ2-2, with 8 bases matching TRBD1. The CDR3 has 18 residues. In germline, CDR1 is MNHEY, CDR2 SVGAGI. Germline trimming cut 0 bases from V and 1 base from J; bases unmatched to any gene: 7. The CDR3 is CASSYSRQGARNTGELFF. The DNA of the CDR3 is TGTGCCAGCAGTTACTCACGTCAGGGGGCGAGGAACACCGGGGAGCTGTTTTTT.

This clonotype was seen at least ten times. The chain uses TRBV28 and TRBJ2-3, with D unclear. Trimming cost V 2 bases and J 2 bases, with 5 bases left between them. CDR3 length: 13 amino acids. Germline CDR1 reads MDHEN; CDR2 reads SYDVKM. In DNA form, the CDR3 reads TGTGCCAGCAGTTTAACGTACACAGATACGCAGTATTTT. Amino acid sequence: CASSLTYTDTQYF.

This clonotype was seen ten or more times. The chain employs TRBV12-3 or TRBV12-4 and TRBJ2-7; 10 bases match TRBD1. Trimming removed 3 bases from V and 2 bases from J; junction bases left unmatched: 4. The CDR3 loop spans 15 amino acids. CDR3: CASSLRTGGPYEQYF. The CDR3 DNA reads TGTGCCAGCAGTTTGAGGACAGGGGGGCCCTACGAGCAGTACTTC.

This clonotype has at least ten counts. The chain joins TRBV7-8 to TRBJ1-5, with TRBD1 as a possible D gene (6 bases). The CDR3 has 17 amino acids. Germline loops: CDR1 SGHVS, CDR2 FQNEAQ. Trimming cost V 5 bases and J 0 bases, with 17 bases left between them. CDR3 in amino acids: CASSLGTRGYSNQPQHF. DNA for the CDR3: TGTGCCAGCAGCCTGGGGACCAGGGGATATAGCAATCAGCCCCAGCATTTT.

At least ten counts were recorded for this clonotype. The V and J genes are TRBV29-1 and TRBJ2-3; 9 bases map to TRBD2. The CDR3 runs 16 residues. The ends lost 1 base at V and 5 bases at J; junction bases unmatched: 10. CDR1 and CDR2 (germline): SQVTM, ANQGSEA. CDR3: CSVEGLAGGQLDTQYF. The CDR3 DNA follows: TGCAGCGTTGAAGGTCTGGCGGGAGGGCAACTAGATACGCAGTATTTT.

The sample holds many counts of this clonotype. The chain joins TRBV6-2 or TRBV6-3 to TRBJ2-7; 8 nucleotides line up with TRBD1. The germline V gene has CDR1 MNHEY and CDR2 SVGEGT. The CDR3 spans 15 residues. Trimming removed 6 bases from V and 3 bases from J; junction bases left unmatched: 10. In nucleotides, the CDR3 is TGTGCCAGCAGCCACGGCGGACAGGGAAACTACGAGCAGTACTTC. Translating gives CASSHGGQGNYEQYF.

This clonotype was detected many times. The junction differs from germline at one of its ends, possibly a read error. This chain links TRBV4-1 with TRBJ2-7; the match to TRBD1 covers 8 bases. CDR1 is MGHRA, CDR2 YSYEKL, per germline. The CDR3 loop spans 14 amino acids. This CDR3 reads CASSQLTRTGQLVF. The CDR3 DNA follows: TGCGCCAGCAGCCAACTGACCAGGACAGGGCAACTTGTCTTC.

This clonotype was observed many times. This chain uses TRBV6-5 with TRBJ2-7; D tentatively fits TRBD1 or TRBD2 (5 bases each). This CDR3 has 14 residues. V lost 5 bases, J lost 4 bases, and 15 bases lay in between. The germline V gene encodes CDR1 MNHEY and CDR2 SVGAGI. DNA of the CDR3: TGTGCCAGCAGTGCTGGGACCAGGTTGTACGAGCAGTACTTC. Translating gives CASSAGTRLYEQYF.

Of note for this clonotype: This may stem from a read error, because a much larger clone lies one nucleotide away. This chain uses TRBV9 with TRBJ2-3; D may be TRBD1 (9 bases). The CDR3 contains 15 residues. Germline V gene data show CDR1 as SGDLS and CDR2 as YYNGEE. CDR3 DNA sequence: TGTACCAGCAGCGGGGGACAGGGAGGAACAGATACGCAGTATTTT. Protein product: CTSSGGQGGTDTQYF.

The chain recombines TRBV5-6 with TRBJ2-7, with D possibly matching TRBD1 (6 bases). V was pared by 4 bases and J by 4 bases, with 12 bases between. This CDR3 comprises 13 residues. Germline V gene lookup returns CDR1 SGHDT and CDR2 YYEEEE. The CDR3 coding sequence is TGTGCCAGCAGCAAACAGGGAACTTACGAGCAGTACTTC. Translation gives CASSKQGTYEQYF.

The table lists this clonotype with a count of one. A much more abundant neighbour one base away suggests this may be a read error. The V call is TRBV6-2 or TRBV6-3, the J call TRBJ2-7; a weak D match, TRBD1 (6 bases). V was pared by 3 bases and J by 2 bases, with 20 bases between. The CDR3 contains 17 residues. Per germline, CDR1 MNHEY and CDR2 SVGEGT. The CDR3 nucleotides read TGTGCCAGCAGTTATTCTCCGACAGGAAAGACCCCCTACGAGCAGTACTTC. It is translated as CASSYSPTGKTPYEQYF.

This clonotype was picked up many times. The rearrangement links TRBV11-2 to TRBJ2-1, with 8 bases identical to TRBD2. In germline, CDR1 is SGHAT, CDR2 FQNNGV. The CDR3 runs to 15 residues. V lost 5 bases, J lost 9 bases, and 12 bases stayed unmatched. The CDR3: CASSTPGTRQSEQFF. CDR3 coding DNA: TGTGCCAGCAGCACTCCGGGGACTAGGCAGAGTGAGCAGTTCTTC.

This clonotype was counted at least ten times. The chain recombines TRBV7-2 with TRBJ2-3; 10 nucleotides agree with TRBD2. V lost 5 bases and J lost 6; bases outside the gene matches: 14. CDR3 length equals 17 residues. Germline V gene lookup returns CDR1 SGHTA and CDR2 FQGNSA. CDR3 sequence (DNA): TGTGCCAGCAGCCCTCATACTAGCGGGGCCTACCCGGATACGCAGTATTTT. Translating gives CASSPHTSGAYPDTQYF.